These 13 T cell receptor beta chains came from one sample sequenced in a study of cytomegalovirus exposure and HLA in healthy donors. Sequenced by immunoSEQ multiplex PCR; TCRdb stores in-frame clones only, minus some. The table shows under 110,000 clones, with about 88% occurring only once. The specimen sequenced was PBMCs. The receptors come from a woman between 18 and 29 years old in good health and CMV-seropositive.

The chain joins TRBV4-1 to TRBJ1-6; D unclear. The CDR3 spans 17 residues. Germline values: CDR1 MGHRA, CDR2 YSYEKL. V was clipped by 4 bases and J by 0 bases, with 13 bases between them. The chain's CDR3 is CASSLTALSSYNSPLHF. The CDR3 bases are TGCGCCAGCAGCCTTACCGCACTGAGCTCCTATAATTCACCCCTCCACTTT.

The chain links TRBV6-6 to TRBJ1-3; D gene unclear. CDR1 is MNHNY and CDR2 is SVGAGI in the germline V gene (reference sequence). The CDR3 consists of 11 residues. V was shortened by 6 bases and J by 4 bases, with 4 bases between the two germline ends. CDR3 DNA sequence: TGTGCCAGCAGGGCAGGAAACACCATATATTTT. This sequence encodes CASRAGNTIYF.

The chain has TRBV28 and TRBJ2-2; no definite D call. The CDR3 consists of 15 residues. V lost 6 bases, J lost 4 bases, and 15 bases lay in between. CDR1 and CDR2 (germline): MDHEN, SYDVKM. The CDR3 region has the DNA TGTGCCAGCAGCCCATCCGGCAGGCGCACCGGGGAGCTGTTTTTT. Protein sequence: CASSPSGRRTGELFF.

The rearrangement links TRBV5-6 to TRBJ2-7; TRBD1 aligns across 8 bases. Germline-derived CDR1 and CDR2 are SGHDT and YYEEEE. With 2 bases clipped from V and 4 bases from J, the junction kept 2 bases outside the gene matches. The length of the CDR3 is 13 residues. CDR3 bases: TGTGCCAGCAGCTTCTACAGGGGGTACGAGCAGTACTTC. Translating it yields CASSFYRGYEQYF.

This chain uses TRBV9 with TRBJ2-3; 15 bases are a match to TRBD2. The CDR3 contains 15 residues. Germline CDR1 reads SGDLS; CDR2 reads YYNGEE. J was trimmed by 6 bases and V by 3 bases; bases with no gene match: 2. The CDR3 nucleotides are TGTGCCAGCAGCGGGACTAGCGGGGGGGCCGATACGCAGTATTTT. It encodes CASSGTSGGADTQYF.

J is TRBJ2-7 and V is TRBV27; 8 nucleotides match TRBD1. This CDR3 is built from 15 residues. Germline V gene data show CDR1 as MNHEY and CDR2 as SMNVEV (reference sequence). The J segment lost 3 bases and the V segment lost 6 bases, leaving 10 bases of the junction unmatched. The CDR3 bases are TGTGCCAGCAGCCCAGGACAGGGCTTGGGCTACGAGCAGTACTTC. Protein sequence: CASSPGQGLGYEQYF.

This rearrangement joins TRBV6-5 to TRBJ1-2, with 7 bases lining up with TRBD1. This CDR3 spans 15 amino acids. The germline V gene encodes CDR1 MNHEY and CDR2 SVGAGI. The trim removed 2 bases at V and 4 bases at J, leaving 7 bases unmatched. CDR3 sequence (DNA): TGTGCCAGCAGTTACAGGACAGGTTGGACCTATGGCTACACCTTC. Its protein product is CASSYRTGWTYGYTF.

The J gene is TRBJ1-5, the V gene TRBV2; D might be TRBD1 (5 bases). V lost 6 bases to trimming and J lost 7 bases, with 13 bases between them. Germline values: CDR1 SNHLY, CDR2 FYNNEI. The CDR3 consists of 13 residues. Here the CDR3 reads CASRSTGYQPQHF. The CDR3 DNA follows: TGTGCCAGCAGATCCACAGGTTACCAGCCCCAGCATTTT.

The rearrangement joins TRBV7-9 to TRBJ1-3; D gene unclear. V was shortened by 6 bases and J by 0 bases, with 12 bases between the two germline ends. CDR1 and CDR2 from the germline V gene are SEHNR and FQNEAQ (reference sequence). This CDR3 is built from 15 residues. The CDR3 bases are TGTGCCAGCAGGCAAGGGAGGGCCTCTGGAAACACCATATATTTT. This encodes CASRQGRASGNTIYF. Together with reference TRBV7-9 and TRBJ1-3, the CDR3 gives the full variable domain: DTGVSQNPRHKITKRGQNVTFRCDPISEHNRLYWYRQTLGQGPEFLTYFQNEAQLEKSRLLSDRFSAERPKGSFSTLEIQRTEQGDSAMYLCASRQGRASGNTIYFGEGSWLTVV.

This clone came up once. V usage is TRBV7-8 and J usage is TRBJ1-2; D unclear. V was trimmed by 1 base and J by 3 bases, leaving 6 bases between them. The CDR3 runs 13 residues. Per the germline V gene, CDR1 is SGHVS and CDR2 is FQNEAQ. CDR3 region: CASSLDLDYGYTF. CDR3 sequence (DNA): TGTGCCAGCAGCTTAGACTTGGACTATGGCTACACCTTC. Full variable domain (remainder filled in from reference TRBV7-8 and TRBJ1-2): GAGVSQSPRYKVAKRGQDVALRCDPISGHVSLFWYQQALGQGPEFLTYFQNEAQLDKSGLPSDRFFAERPEGSVSTLKIQRTQQEDSAVYLCASSLDLDYGYTFGSGTRLTVV.

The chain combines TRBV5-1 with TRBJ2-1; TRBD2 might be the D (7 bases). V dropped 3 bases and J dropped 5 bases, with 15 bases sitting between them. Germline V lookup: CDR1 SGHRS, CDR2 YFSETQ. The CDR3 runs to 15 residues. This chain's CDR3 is CASSSQRGGDNEQFF. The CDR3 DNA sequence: TGCGCCAGCAGCTCCCAGAGGGGGGGAGACAATGAGCAGTTCTTC.

The CDR3 sequence: CASSPMEAGNTEAFF. CDR3 nucleotide sequence: TGTGCCAGCTCACCAATGGAGGCCGGGAACACTGAAGCTTTCTTT. V and J are TRBV18 and TRBJ1-1; D call uncertain. V was trimmed by 2 bases and J by 1 base, leaving 11 bases between them. The CDR3 totals 15 residues. The germline V gene encodes CDR1 KGHSH and CDR2 LQKENI.

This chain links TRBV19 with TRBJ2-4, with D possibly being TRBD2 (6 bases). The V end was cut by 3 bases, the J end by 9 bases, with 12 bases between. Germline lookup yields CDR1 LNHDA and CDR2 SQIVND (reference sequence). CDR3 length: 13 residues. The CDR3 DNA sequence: TGTGCCAGTAGTATGACTAGAGCCCCCATTCAGTACTTC. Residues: CASSMTRAPIQYF.